This TCR beta chain was found in a study of blood T cell repertoires in COVID-19. Study in general: Italy, Spain and the United States were the sources of the convalescent and acute COVID-19 samples. In each case, the material was cDNA or gDNA derived from T cells, B-cell-depleted T cells, or PBMCs.

As processed by the authors: Amplification with reference gene primers provided the estimates of nucleated cell counts. Assay used: immunoSEQ multiplex PCR; TCRdb lists only in-frame clones, some missing. D and trimming come from the DNA, and the V and J calls and clone size come from that table. The table records under 200,000 clones, roughly 90% of them present only once. The CDR3 is made up of 13 amino acids. The V and J ends lost 3 bases and 7 bases, in that order; junction bases with no gene match: 7. The germline V gene has CDR1 GTSNPN and CDR2 SVGIG (reference sequence). The TCR sequence derives from a woman aged 70-85 years with acute or convalescent COVID-19. The V call is TRBV30, the J call TRBJ1-2; 8 bases agree with TRBD1. The material sequenced was peripheral blood. Here the CDR3 DNA reads TGTGCCTGGAGCGGGACAGGTTTAAGTGGCTACACCTTC. This sequence encodes CAWSGTGLSGYTF.